The 22 T cell receptor beta chains listed next were all sequenced from one sample in a study of regulatory T cells in long-lasting Graves disease. Investigators prepared the TCR beta libraries by applying iRepertoire HTBI primers and Arm-PCR of CDR3 regions. Each CDR3 protein is one row after TCRdb ran MiXCR on the multiplex PCR reads. The table lists under 500,000 distinct CDR3 sequences, 15% to 20% of them singletons, with roughly 10% in the top ten. Time point here: newly diagnosed GD, antithyroid drugs for less than 3 months. RNA from PBMCs was the source of the TCR library. This sample was also put to use in a study of T cells in Graves' hyperthyroidism and ophthalmopathy.

The sequences come from peripheral blood mononuclear cells (PBMCs), collected at new diagnosis, from a patient treated with antithyroid drugs. These receptors were obtained from a woman aged 25 to 39 with Graves disease.

The chain carries TRBV7-2 and TRBJ2-7, with 8 bases identical to TRBD1. Trimming took 3 bases from V and 2 from J; bases not matched to a gene: 6. The length of the CDR3 is 15 residues. Per the germline V gene, CDR1 is SGHTA and CDR2 is FQGNSA. CDR3 in amino acids: CASSFTGTGTYEQYF. The CDR3 coding sequence is TGTGCCAGCAGCTTTACCGGGACAGGCACCTACGAGCAGTACTTC.

Points on this clonotype: A much larger clone lies a single base off, so this may be a read error. The chain joins TRBV7-6 to TRBJ1-3; D unclear. This CDR3 region has 13 residues. Looked up from germline, CDR1 is SGHVS and CDR2 is FNYEAQ. V was clipped by 4 bases and J by 1 base, with 5 bases between them. CDR3 DNA sequence: TGTGCCAGCAGCTCCGGGTCTGGAAACACCATATATTTT. Protein sequence: CASSSGSGNTIYF.

This clonotype was observed at least ten times. The chain recombines TRBV11-1 with TRBJ2-2; 11 bases match TRBD1. CDR1 and CDR2 (germline): SGHAT, FQDESV (reference sequence). The V segment lost 4 bases and the J segment 5 bases; nucleotides outside the gene matches: 12. This CDR3 comprises 18 residues. CDR3 residues: CASSSGTGGIGLTGELFF. The CDR3 DNA sequence: TGTGCCAGCAGCTCCGGGACAGGGGGAATAGGTTTGACCGGGGAGCTGTTTTTT. The full variable domain, completed using reference TRBV11-1 and TRBJ2-2, is EAEVAQSPRYKITEKSQAVAFWCDPISGHATLYWYRQILGQGPELLVQFQDESVVDDSQLPKDRFSAERLKGVDSTLKIQPAELGDSAMYLCASSSGTGGIGLTGELFFGEGSRLTVL.

This clonotype appeared many times. The genes are TRBV12-3 or TRBV12-4 and TRBJ2-2, with 7 bases matching TRBD1. V lost 2 bases, J lost 3 bases, and 21 bases stayed unmatched. The length of the CDR3 is 21 residues. The CDR3 loop is CASSLRSATDRRRPYTGELFF. The DNA for the CDR3 is TGTGCCAGCAGTTTAAGGAGCGCGACGGACAGGAGAAGACCTTACACCGGGGAGCTGTTTTTT.

This clonotype has ten or more counts. This chain's CDR3 is CASSPYGGTESTDTQYF. The CDR3 DNA is TGTGCCAGCAGCCCTTACGGGGGGACAGAAAGCACAGATACGCAGTATTTT. V and J are TRBV7-8 and TRBJ2-3; either TRBD1 or TRBD2 may supply D (7 bases each). This CDR3 has 17 residues. Per the germline V gene, CDR1 is SGHVS and CDR2 is FQNEAQ. The V and J ends lost 5 bases and 0 bases respectively, with 18 bases between them.

There are many counts of this clonotype. The chain uses TRBV2 and TRBJ1-3, with 9 bases lining up with TRBD1. Germline trimming cut 4 bases from V and 7 bases from J; bases unmatched to any gene: 17. CDR1 is SNHLY and CDR2 is FYNNEI in the germline V gene. The CDR3 is made up of 18 amino acids. CDR3 sequence: CASSVPGQGGTSSNTIYF. The CDR3 coding sequence is TGTGCCAGCAGTGTCCCGGGACAGGGAGGCACAAGTAGCAACACCATATATTTT.

There are a few counts of this clonotype. This sequence joins TRBV5-1 and TRBJ2-5, with TRBD1 as a possible D gene (6 bases). Germline V gives CDR1 SGHRS, CDR2 YFSETQ. Between the trimmed V and J ends, which lost 4 bases and 5 bases, there was a span of 18 bases. The CDR3 has 15 amino acids. In nucleotides, the CDR3 is TGCGCCAGCAGCCCTACTTCAGGGGCCAAGGAGACCCAGTACTTC. Its translation: CASSPTSGAKETQYF.

This clonotype was counted at least ten times. The chain uses TRBV28 and TRBJ1-5; D not certain. Deletions cut 6 bases from V and 5 bases from J, with 11 bases between. This CDR3 region has 13 residues. CDR1 and CDR2 (germline): MDHEN, SYDVKM. CDR3 sequence reads: CASSGLSYQPQHF. The CDR3 DNA sequence: TGTGCCAGCAGCGGACTCTCCTATCAGCCCCAGCATTTT.

This chain uses TRBV5-1 with TRBJ1-2; possible D gene TRBD1, 6 bases. The CDR3 has 13 amino acids. Deletions cut 5 bases from V and 10 bases from J, with 18 bases between. CDR1 is SGHRS, CDR2 YFSETQ, per germline. CDR3 nucleotides: TGCGCCAGCAGTGGCTTGGGGGGCAGGTTCTACACCTTC. Protein: CASSGLGGRFYTF.

This clonotype was recorded at least ten times. The chain combines TRBV3-1 with TRBJ2-7; 7 nucleotides match TRBD2. Germline CDR1 LGHDT, CDR2 YNNKEL (reference sequence). V trimming: 4 bases; J trimming: 4 bases; junction bases outside the gene matches: 4. This CDR3 comprises 13 residues. This CDR3 reads CASSRSGPYEQYF. CDR3 DNA: TGTGCCAGCAGCCGTAGCGGGCCTTACGAGCAGTACTTC.

As regards this clonotype: A single base is all that separates this from a far larger clone, so a read error is likely. V is TRBV20-1 and J is TRBJ2-1, with TRBD1 matching over 9 bases. This CDR3 region has 14 residues. Per germline, CDR1 DFQATT and CDR2 SNEGSKA (reference sequence). V lost 5 bases, J lost 10 bases, and 12 bases stayed unmatched. The CDR3 coding sequence is TGCAGTGCTTACTCCGGGACAGGGCACGACGAGCAGTTCTTC. This codes for CSAYSGTGHDEQFF.

This clonotype has more than one count but fewer than ten. The V gene is TRBV5-1, the J gene TRBJ2-3, with 12 bases lining up with TRBD2. The CDR3 has 16 residues. V gave up 3 bases and J gave up 2 bases; unmatched junction bases: 4. Germline lookup yields CDR1 SGHRS and CDR2 YFSETQ. As DNA, the CDR3 is TGCGCCAGCAGCTCGTCTAGCGGGAGGGCCACAGATACGCAGTATTTT. It translates to CASSSSSGRATDTQYF.

As concerns this clonotype: A read error is possible here, since a much larger clone lies one base away. The chain employs TRBV20-1 and TRBJ2-1; a weak D match, TRBD2 (5 bases). The CDR3 has 13 amino acids. CDR1 is DFQATT, CDR2 SNEGSKA, per germline (reference sequence). Between the trimmed V and J ends, which lost 3 bases and 0 bases, there was a span of 6 bases. The DNA of the CDR3 is TGCAGTGCTAGCGGGAACTCCTACAATGAGCAGTTCTTC. Translating it yields CSASGNSYNEQFF.

This clonotype was detected many times. This chain connects TRBV28 to TRBJ2-3, with unresolved D. The CDR3 length is 14 residues. The V end lost 7 bases, the J end lost 5 bases, and 16 bases lay between the germline ends. Looked up from germline, CDR1 is MDHEN and CDR2 is SYDVKM. CDR3 nucleotides: TGTGCCAGCATCCCTGGACCCGCACGAGATACGCAGTATTTT. Translating gives CASIPGPARDTQYF.

This clonotype was picked up many times. The chain employs TRBV6-2 or TRBV6-3 and TRBJ2-1; either TRBD1 or TRBD2 may fit D (5 bases each). From germline, CDR1 is MNHEY and CDR2 SVGEGT. The CDR3 extends over 15 amino acids. V lost 5 bases to trimming and J lost 5 bases, with 16 bases between them. CDR3 sequence (DNA): TGTGCCAGCAGTCAAGTCGGGACGCAACACAATGAGCAGTTCTTC. Amino acids: CASSQVGTQHNEQFF.

This clonotype was recorded at least ten times. The chain recombines TRBV10-3 with TRBJ2-7, with D tentatively TRBD2 (5 bases). V shed 6 bases and J shed 0 bases, with 9 bases lying between them. CDR3 length: 13 residues. CDR1 and CDR2 from the germline V gene are ENHRY and SYGVKD. The CDR3 reads CAIRSEGSYEQYF. The CDR3 region has the DNA TGTGCCATCAGGTCCGAGGGCTCCTACGAGCAGTACTTC.

This clonotype was detected a few times. The chain joins TRBV4-1 to TRBJ1-4, with 9 bases matching TRBD1. There are 15 residues in the CDR3. V dropped 5 bases and J dropped 8; count of bases not matched to a gene: 9. Germline loops: CDR1 MGHRA, CDR2 YSYEKL. The CDR3 DNA follows: TGCGCCAGCAGCGCCGTGGACAGGGGTAGGGAAAAACTGTTTTTT. Translated: CASSAVDRGREKLFF.

This clonotype was counted a few times. The rearrangement joins TRBV10-1 to TRBJ2-1, with D perhaps matching TRBD2 (6 bases). Germline values: CDR1 WNHNN, CDR2 SYGVQD (reference sequence). There are 15 residues in the CDR3. The V end was cut by 4 bases, the J end by 0 bases, with 10 bases between. The CDR3 loop is CASSASVSSYNEQFF. The CDR3 DNA reads as TGCGCCAGCAGTGCTAGCGTAAGCTCCTACAATGAGCAGTTCTTC.

This clonotype has a count of ten or more. V gene TRBV27 combines with J gene TRBJ1-2; the match to TRBD1 covers 7 bases. This CDR3 has 12 amino acids. V shed 8 bases, J shed 6 bases, and the junction held 6 bases outside the gene matches. Germline CDR1 is MNHEY and CDR2 is SMNVEV (reference sequence). DNA for the CDR3: TGTGCCAGCTCCGACAGGGCTAATGGCTACACCTTC. Translating gives CASSDRANGYTF.

This clonotype was observed a few times. The chain links TRBV27 to TRBJ2-2; D not resolved. The CDR3 runs 16 residues. Trimming took off 7 bases at V and 2 bases at J, with 17 bases between the two ends. From germline, CDR1 is MNHEY and CDR2 SMNVEV (reference sequence). The CDR3 sequence is CASISWVAGNTGELFF. The CDR3 coding sequence is TGTGCCAGCATCTCTTGGGTAGCCGGTAACACCGGGGAGCTGTTTTTT.

This clonotype was recorded at least ten times. The chain recombines TRBV28 with TRBJ1-2; D gene uncertain. Trimming removed 2 bases at V and 0 bases at J, with 4 bases between. The CDR3 sequence is 13 residues long. Germline CDR1 and CDR2: MDHEN and SYDVKM. The CDR3 here is CASSLPANYGYTF. In DNA form, the CDR3 reads TGTGCCAGCAGTTTACCGGCTAACTATGGCTACACCTTC.

The table lists this clonotype with many counts. This sequence joins TRBV28 and TRBJ2-1; weak D call: TRBD1 (6 bases). The CDR3 is 13 residues long. CDR1 is MDHEN, CDR2 SYDVKM, per germline. Deletions cut 8 bases from V and 0 bases from J, with 8 bases between. This CDR3 reads CASGGSSYNEQFF. CDR3 bases: TGTGCCAGCGGGGGCAGCTCCTACAATGAGCAGTTCTTC. The entire variable domain, with the rest obtained from reference TRBV28 and TRBJ2-1, is as follows: DVKVTQSSRYLVKRTGEKVFLECVQDMDHENMFWYRQDPGLGLRLIYFSYDVKMKEKGDIPEGYSVSREKKERFSLILESASTNQTSMYLCASGGSSYNEQFFGPGTRLTVL.